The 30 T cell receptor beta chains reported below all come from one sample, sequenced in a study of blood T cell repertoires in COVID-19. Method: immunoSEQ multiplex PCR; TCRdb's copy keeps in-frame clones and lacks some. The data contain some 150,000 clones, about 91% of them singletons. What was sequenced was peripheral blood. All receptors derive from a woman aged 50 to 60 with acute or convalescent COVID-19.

The CDR3 nucleotides are TGTGCCATCAGTGATCCCCTTCTCGGACAGGGGAGGAATCAGCCCCAGCATTTT. Its protein product is CAISDPLLGQGRNQPQHF. The J gene is TRBJ1-5, the V gene TRBV10-3; 9 bases fit TRBD1. Germline CDR1 reads ENHRY; CDR2 reads SYGVKD. J gave up 4 bases and V 3 bases, and 13 bases lay outside the gene matches. CDR3 length: 18 amino acids.

The CDR3 sequence is CASSLGPGRVGTQYF. CDR3 bases: TGCGCCAGCAGCCTGGGACCCGGGCGGGTCGGGACCCAGTACTTC. The chain combines TRBV5-1 with TRBJ2-5, with D possibly called TRBD1 or TRBD2 (5 bases each). The CDR3 totals 15 residues. Trimming took 4 bases from V and 7 from J, leaving 20 bases between them. Germline V gene lookup returns CDR1 SGHRS and CDR2 YFSETQ. Combining the CDR3 with reference TRBV5-1 and TRBJ2-5 gives the whole variable domain KAGVTQTPRYLIKTRGQQVTLSCSPISGHRSVSWYQQTPGQGLQFLFEYFSETQRNKGNFPGRFSGRQFSNSRSEMNVSTLELGDSALYLCASSLGPGRVGTQYFGPGTRLLVL.

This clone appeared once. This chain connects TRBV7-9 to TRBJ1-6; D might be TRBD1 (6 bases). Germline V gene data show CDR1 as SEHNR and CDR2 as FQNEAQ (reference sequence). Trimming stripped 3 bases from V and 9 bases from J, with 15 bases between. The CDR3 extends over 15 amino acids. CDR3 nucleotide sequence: TGTGCCAGCAGCTTCGACAGGTGGCCGGGTTCACCCCTCCACTTT. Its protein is CASSFDRWPGSPLHF.

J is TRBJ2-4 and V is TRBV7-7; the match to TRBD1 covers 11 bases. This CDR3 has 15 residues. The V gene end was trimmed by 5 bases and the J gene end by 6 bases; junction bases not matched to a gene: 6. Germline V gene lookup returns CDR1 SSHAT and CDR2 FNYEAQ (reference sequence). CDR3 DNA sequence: TGTGCCAGCAGCCTTGGACAGGGGGCCGGAAACATTCAGTACTTC. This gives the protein CASSLGQGAGNIQYF. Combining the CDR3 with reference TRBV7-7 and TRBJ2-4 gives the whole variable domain GAGVSQSPRYKVTKRGQDVTLRCDPISSHATLYWYQQALGQGPEFLTYFNYEAQPDKSGLPSDRFSAERPEGSISTLTIQRTEQRDSAMYRCASSLGQGAGNIQYFGAGTRLSVL.

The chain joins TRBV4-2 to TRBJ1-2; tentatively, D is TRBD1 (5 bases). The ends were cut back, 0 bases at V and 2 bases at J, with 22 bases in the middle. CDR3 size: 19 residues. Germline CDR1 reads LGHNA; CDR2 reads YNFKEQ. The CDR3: CASSQDRGTGGAWNYGYTF. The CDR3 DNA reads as TGTGCCAGCAGCCAAGATCGAGGAACAGGAGGGGCTTGGAACTATGGCTACACCTTC.

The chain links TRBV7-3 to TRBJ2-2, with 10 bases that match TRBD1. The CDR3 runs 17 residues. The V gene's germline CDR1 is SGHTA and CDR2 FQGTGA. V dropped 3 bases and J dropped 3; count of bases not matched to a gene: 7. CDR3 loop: CASSFPHDRGHTGELFF. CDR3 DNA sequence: TGTGCCAGCAGCTTCCCTCACGACAGGGGGCACACCGGGGAGCTGTTTTTT.

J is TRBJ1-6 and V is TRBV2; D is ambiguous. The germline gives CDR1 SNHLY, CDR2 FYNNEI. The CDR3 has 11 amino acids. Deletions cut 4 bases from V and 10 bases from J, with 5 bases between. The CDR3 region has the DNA TGTGCCAGCAGTGGGGCCTCACCCCTCCACTTT. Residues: CASSGASPLHF.

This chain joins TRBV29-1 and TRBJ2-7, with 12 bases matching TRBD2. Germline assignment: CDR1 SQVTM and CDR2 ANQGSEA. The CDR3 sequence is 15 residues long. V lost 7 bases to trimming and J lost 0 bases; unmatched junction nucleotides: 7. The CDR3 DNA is TGCAGCGCGACCGCTAGCGGGGGGGGCTCCTACGAGCAGTACTTC. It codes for CSATASGGGSYEQYF.

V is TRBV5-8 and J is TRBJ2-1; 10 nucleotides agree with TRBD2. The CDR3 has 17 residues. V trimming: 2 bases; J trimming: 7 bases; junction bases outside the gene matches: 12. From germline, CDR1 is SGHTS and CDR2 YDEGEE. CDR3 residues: CASSFEGAGGPGNEQFF. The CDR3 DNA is TGTGCCAGCAGCTTCGAGGGAGCGGGAGGGCCTGGGAATGAGCAGTTCTTC.

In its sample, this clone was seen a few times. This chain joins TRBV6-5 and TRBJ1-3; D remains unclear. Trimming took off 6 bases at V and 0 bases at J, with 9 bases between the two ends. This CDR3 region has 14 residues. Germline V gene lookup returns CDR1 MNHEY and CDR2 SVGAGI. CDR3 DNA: TGTGCCAGCAGCCCGGACTTCTCTGGAAACACCATATATTTT. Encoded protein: CASSPDFSGNTIYF.

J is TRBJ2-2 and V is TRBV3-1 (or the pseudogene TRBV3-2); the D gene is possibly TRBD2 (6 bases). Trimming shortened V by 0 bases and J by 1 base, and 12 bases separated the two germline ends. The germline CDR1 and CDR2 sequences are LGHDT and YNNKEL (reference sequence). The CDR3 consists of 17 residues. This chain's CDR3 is CASSQDRNGGNTGELFF. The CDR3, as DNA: TGTGCCAGCAGCCAAGATAGGAACGGGGGGAACACCGGGGAGCTGTTTTTT.

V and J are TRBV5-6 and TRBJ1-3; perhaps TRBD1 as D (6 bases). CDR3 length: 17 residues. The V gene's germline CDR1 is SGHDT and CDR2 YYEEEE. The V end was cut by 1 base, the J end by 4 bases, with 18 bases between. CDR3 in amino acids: CASSLRRGATWGNTIYF. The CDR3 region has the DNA TGTGCCAGCAGCTTGCGGCGGGGGGCGACATGGGGAAACACCATATATTTT.

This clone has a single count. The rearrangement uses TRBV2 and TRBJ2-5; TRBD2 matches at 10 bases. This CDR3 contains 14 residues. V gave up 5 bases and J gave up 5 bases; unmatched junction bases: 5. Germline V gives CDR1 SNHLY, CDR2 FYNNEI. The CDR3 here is CASSPGTSVETQYF. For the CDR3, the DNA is TGTGCCAGCAGTCCCGGGACTAGCGTGGAGACCCAGTACTTC.

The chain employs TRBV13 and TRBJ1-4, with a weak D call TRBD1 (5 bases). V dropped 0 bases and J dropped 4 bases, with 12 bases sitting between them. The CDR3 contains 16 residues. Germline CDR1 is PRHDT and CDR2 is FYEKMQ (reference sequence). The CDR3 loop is CASSLGQQVFNEKLFF. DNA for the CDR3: TGTGCCAGCAGCTTAGGCCAACAGGTCTTTAATGAAAAACTGTTTTTT.

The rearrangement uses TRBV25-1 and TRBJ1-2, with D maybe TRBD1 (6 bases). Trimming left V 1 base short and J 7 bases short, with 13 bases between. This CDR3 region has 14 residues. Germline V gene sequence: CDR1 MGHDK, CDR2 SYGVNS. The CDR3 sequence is CASSESTGWGGYTF. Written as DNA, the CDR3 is TGTGCCAGCAGTGAATCCACAGGGTGGGGTGGCTACACCTTC.

CDR3 in amino acids: CASSLTGKDEQFF. The CDR3 region has the DNA TGCGCCAGCAGCTTAACAGGGAAAGATGAGCAGTTCTTC. The chain joins TRBV5-1 to TRBJ2-1, with a weak D call TRBD1 (6 bases). The germline CDR1 and CDR2 sequences are SGHRS and YFSETQ. Between the trimmed V and J ends, which lost 2 bases and 8 bases, there was a span of 11 bases. There are 13 residues in the CDR3. The full variable domain, completed using reference TRBV5-1 and TRBJ2-1, is KAGVTQTPRYLIKTRGQQVTLSCSPISGHRSVSWYQQTPGQGLQFLFEYFSETQRNKGNFPGRFSGRQFSNSRSEMNVSTLELGDSALYLCASSLTGKDEQFFGPGTRLTVL.

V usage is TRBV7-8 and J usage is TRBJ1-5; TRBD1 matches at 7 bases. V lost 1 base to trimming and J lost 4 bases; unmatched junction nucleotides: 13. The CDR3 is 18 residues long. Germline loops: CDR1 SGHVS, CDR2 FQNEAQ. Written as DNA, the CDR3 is TGTGCCAGCAGCTTAGATCAGACAGGGCCTCTAGCAAATCAGCCCCAGCATTTT. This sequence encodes CASSLDQTGPLANQPQHF.

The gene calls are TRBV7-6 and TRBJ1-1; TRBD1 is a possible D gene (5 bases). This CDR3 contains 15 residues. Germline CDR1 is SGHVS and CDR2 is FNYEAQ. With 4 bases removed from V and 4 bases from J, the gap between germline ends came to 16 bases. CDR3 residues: CASSSRAGLGTEAFF. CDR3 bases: TGTGCCAGCAGCTCCCGAGCGGGGCTAGGCACTGAAGCTTTCTTT.

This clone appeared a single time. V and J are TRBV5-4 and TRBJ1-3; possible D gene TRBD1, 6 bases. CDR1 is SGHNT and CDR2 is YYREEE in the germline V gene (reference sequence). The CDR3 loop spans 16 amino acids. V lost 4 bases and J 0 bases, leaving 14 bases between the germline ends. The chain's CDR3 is CASSPGQTYSGNTIYF. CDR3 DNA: TGTGCCAGCAGCCCTGGACAGACCTACTCTGGAAACACCATATATTTT.

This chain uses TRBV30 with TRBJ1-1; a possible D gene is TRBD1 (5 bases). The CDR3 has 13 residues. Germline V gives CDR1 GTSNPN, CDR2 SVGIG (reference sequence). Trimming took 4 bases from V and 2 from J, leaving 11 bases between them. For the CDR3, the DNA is TGTGCCTGGACCCGGGACTATAACACTGAAGCTTTCTTT. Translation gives CAWTRDYNTEAFF.

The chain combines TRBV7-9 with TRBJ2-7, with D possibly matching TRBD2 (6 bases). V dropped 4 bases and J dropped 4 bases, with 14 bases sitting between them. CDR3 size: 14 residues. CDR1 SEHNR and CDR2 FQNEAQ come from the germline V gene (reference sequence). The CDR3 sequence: CASSSPGEIYEQYF. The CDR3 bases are TGTGCCAGCAGCTCTCCGGGAGAAATATACGAGCAGTACTTC.

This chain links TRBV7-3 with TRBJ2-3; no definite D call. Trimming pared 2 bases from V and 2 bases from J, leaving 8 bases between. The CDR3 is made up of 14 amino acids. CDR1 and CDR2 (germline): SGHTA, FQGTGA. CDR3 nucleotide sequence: TGTGCCAGCAGCTTACGTGGAGACACAGATACGCAGTATTTT. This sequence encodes CASSLRGDTDTQYF.

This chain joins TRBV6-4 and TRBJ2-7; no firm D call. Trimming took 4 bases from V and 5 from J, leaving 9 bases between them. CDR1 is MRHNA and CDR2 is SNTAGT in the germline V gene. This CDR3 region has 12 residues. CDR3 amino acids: CASSANGDEQYF. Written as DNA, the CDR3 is TGTGCCAGCAGTGCCAACGGTGACGAGCAGTACTTC.

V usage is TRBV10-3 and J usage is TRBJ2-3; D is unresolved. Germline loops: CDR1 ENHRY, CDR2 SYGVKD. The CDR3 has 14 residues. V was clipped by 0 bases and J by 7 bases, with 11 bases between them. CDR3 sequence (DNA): TGTGCCATCAGTGAGTCGGAGTCTGCAAATACGCAGTATTTT. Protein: CAISESESANTQYF.

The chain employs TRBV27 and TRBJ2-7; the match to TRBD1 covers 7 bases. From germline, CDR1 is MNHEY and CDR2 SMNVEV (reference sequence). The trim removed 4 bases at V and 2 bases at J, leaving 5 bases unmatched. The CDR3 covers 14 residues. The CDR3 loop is CASSSGQQAYEQYF. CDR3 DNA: TGTGCCAGCAGTTCGGGACAGCAAGCCTACGAGCAGTACTTC.

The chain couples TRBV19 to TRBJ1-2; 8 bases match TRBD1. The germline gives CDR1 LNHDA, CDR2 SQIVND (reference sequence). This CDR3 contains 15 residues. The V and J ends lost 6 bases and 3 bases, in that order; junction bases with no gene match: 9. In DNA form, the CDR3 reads TGTGCCAGTAGCAACCCGGCGGGACAGGACTATGGCTACACCTTC. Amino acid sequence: CASSNPAGQDYGYTF.

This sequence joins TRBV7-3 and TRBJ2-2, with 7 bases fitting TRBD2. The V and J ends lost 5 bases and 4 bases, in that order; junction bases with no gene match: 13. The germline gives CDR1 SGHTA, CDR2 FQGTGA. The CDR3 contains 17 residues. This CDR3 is CASSQYGGGPGTGELFF. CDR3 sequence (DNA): TGTGCCAGCAGCCAATATGGGGGAGGGCCGGGCACCGGGGAGCTGTTTTTT.

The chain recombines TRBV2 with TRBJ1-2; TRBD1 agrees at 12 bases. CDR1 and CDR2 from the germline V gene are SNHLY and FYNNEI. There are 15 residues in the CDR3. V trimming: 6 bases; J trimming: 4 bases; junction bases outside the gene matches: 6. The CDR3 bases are TGTGCCAGCAGCCTATTGGGACAGGGGGCCTATGGCTACACCTTC. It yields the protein CASSLLGQGAYGYTF.

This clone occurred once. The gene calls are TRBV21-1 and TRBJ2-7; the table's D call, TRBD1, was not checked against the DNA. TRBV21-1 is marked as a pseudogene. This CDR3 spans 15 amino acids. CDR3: CASTADRDTSYEQYF. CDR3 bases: TGTGCCAGCACTGCGGACCGGGACACCTCCTACGAGCAGTACTTC.

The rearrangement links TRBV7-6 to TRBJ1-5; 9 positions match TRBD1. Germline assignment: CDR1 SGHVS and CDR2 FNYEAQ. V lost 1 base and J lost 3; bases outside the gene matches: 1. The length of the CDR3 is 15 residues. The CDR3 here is CASSLGQGDNQPQHF. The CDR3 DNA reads TGTGCCAGCAGCTTAGGACAGGGGGACAATCAGCCCCAGCATTTT.